The T cell receptor beta chain described here comes from a study of T cell repertoires and leukemia-associated antigens. As to this clonotype: What it recognizes is unknown.

Via MiXCR, TCRdb re-called the 5' RACE reads, giving one row per CDR3 protein. This sample has some 13,000 distinct CDR3 sequences; over 30% occur once, and the top ten carry about a tenth. The CDR3 sequence is 13 residues long. Germline loops: CDR1 LGHDT, CDR2 YNNKEL (reference sequence). Trimming took off 3 bases at V and 2 bases at J, with 5 bases between the two ends. V usage is TRBV3-1 and J usage is TRBJ1-5; D is unresolved. Sample: CD3+ T cells sorted from blood and cultured. The TCR was taken from a female donor in good health. CDR3 coding DNA: TGTGCCAGCAGCCAGACGGGCAATCAGCCCCAGCATTTT. Translation gives CASSQTGNQPQHF.